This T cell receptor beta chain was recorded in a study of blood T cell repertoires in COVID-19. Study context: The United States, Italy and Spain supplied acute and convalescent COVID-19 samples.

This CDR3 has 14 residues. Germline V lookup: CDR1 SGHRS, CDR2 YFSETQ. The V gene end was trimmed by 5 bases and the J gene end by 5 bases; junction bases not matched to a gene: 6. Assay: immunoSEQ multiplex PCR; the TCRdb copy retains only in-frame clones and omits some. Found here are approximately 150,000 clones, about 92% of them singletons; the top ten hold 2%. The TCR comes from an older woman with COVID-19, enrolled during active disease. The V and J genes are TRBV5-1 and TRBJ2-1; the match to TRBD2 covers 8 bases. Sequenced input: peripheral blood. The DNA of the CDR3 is TGCGCCAGCAGTAGAGCGGGGGAGAACAATGAGCAGTTCTTC. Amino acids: CASSRAGENNEQFF.